The sequence of this T cell receptor (beta chain) was determined in a study of blood T cell repertoires in COVID-19. Whole-study context: Samples taken during acute and convalescent COVID-19 were collected in the United States, Italy and Spain.

Participant reports of clinical history set cohort assignment. The CDR3 is 15 residues long. V shed 4 bases, J shed 3 bases, and the junction held 6 bases outside the gene matches. CDR1 and CDR2 from the germline V gene are MDHEN and SYDVKM. Per the original methods: Reference gene primer amplification yielded estimated nucleated cell counts. Sequenced by immunoSEQ multiplex PCR; TCRdb stores in-frame clones only, minus some. V and J calls and clone size are those listed in that table; D and trimming were worked out from the DNA. There are around 220,000 clones in the sample; around 90% occur only once, and roughly 14% lies in the top ten.

This rearrangement joins TRBV28 to TRBJ1-2; 9 bases agree with TRBD1. The sample taken for sequencing was PBMCs or T cells enriched from blood (not recorded which). This clonotype was obtained from a woman between 50 and 59 years old with acute COVID-19. The CDR3 region has the DNA TGTGCCAGCAGTTCACCGGGACAGGGAGACTATGGCTACACCTTC. It encodes CASSSPGQGDYGYTF.